What follows are 18 T cell receptor beta chains derived from one specimen sequenced in a study of OX40 agonist ivuxolimab in advanced cancers. Sequencing used immunoSEQ multiplex PCR; TCRdb keeps in-frame clones, though not all of them. The sample includes 48,000 or so clones, 85% to 90% of them seen just once. This specimen was CD4+ or CD8+ T cells sorted from blood, taken in a trial of the OX40 agonist ivuxolimab. These receptors originate from an adult with an advanced solid tumor such as melanoma, head and neck, liver or kidney cancer.

The V call is TRBV6-1, the J call TRBJ2-2; D unclear. Trimming took 5 bases from V and 0 from J, leaving 4 bases between them. The CDR3 has 13 residues. CDR1 and CDR2 (germline): MNHNS, SASEGT. CDR3 sequence (DNA): TGTGCCAGCAGTATTGCGAACACCGGGGAGCTGTTTTTT. Its translation is CASSIANTGELFF.

This clone was seen just once. This rearrangement joins TRBV7-9 to TRBJ2-5; TRBD2 agrees at 10 bases. CDR1 SEHNR and CDR2 FQNEAQ come from the germline V gene (reference sequence). This CDR3 has 15 residues. V lost 3 bases, J lost 3 bases, and 4 bases stayed unmatched. This CDR3 reads CASSFGLAGEETQYF. In nucleotides, the CDR3 is TGTGCCAGCAGCTTCGGCCTAGCGGGAGAAGAGACCCAGTACTTC.

The gene calls are TRBV10-3 and TRBJ1-6; D unresolved. The CDR3 runs to 13 residues. Germline assignment: CDR1 ENHRY and CDR2 SYGVKD. Trimming pared 0 bases from V and 3 bases from J, leaving 0 bases between. CDR3: CAISESYNSPLHF. CDR3 nucleotide sequence: TGTGCCATCAGTGAGTCCTATAATTCACCCCTCCACTTT.

The rearrangement joins TRBV7-9 to TRBJ2-5, with D possibly being TRBD1 (6 bases). With 5 bases removed from V and 5 bases from J, the gap between germline ends came to 9 bases. The CDR3 runs to 12 residues. The germline V gene has CDR1 SEHNR and CDR2 FQNEAQ (reference sequence). The CDR3 coding sequence is TGTGCCAGCAGCCCCCAGGGGGAGACCCAGTACTTC. Translated, it gives CASSPQGETQYF.

This clone came up a few times. The rearrangement uses TRBV7-9 and TRBJ2-7; the match to TRBD2 covers 11 bases. This CDR3 has 14 amino acids. With 6 bases clipped from V and 6 bases from J, the junction kept 7 bases outside the gene matches. CDR1 is SEHNR, CDR2 FQNEAQ, per germline (reference sequence). CDR3 coding DNA: TGTGCCAGCAGATCTACTAGCGGGGGTGTCGAGCAGTACTTC. Protein sequence: CASRSTSGGVEQYF.

This clone has only one observation. The chain is built from TRBV4-3 and TRBJ2-7; D not resolved. Germline V gene sequence: CDR1 LGHNA, CDR2 YSLEER. Trimming left V 4 bases short and J 2 bases short, with 15 bases between. This CDR3 is built from 15 residues. DNA of the CDR3: TGCGCCAGCAGCCTATCCCGCCAGAGTACCTACGAGCAGTACTTC. This gives the protein CASSLSRQSTYEQYF.

The chain employs TRBV15 and TRBJ2-3; D possibly uses TRBD1 or TRBD2 (5 bases each). Trimming cost V 5 bases and J 4 bases, with 13 bases left between them. This CDR3 has 14 residues. The germline gives CDR1 LNHNV, CDR2 YYDKDF (reference sequence). In nucleotides, the CDR3 is TGTGCCACCAGCGCCCGGGACCTGGCAGATACGCAGTATTTT. Amino acid sequence: CATSARDLADTQYF.

This sequence joins TRBV5-1 and TRBJ2-7, with TRBD2 matching 7 bases. The J segment lost 0 bases and the V segment lost 2 bases, leaving 8 bases of the junction unmatched. The V gene's germline CDR1 is SGHRS and CDR2 YFSETQ. CDR3 size: 16 residues. The CDR3 is CASSLGSAGSSYEQYF. The CDR3 nucleotides are TGCGCCAGCAGCTTAGGGTCAGCGGGGAGCTCCTACGAGCAGTACTTC.

The gene calls are TRBV7-3 and TRBJ2-1; 7 bases are shared with TRBD1. The CDR3 runs to 13 residues. From germline, CDR1 is SGHTA and CDR2 FQGTGA. Trimming removed 9 bases from V and 2 bases from J; junction bases left unmatched: 4. The CDR3, as DNA: TGTGCCAGTGACAGGGTACCCTACAATGAGCAGTTCTTC. Its translation is CASDRVPYNEQFF.

The chain is built from TRBV7-9 and TRBJ2-3; tentative D call: TRBD2 (6 bases). CDR1 is SEHNR and CDR2 is FQNEAQ in the germline V gene (reference sequence). This CDR3 has 15 residues. V was trimmed by 3 bases and J by 3 bases, leaving 13 bases between them. CDR3 nucleotides: TGTGCCAGCAGCTTGACTAGTGTCACTACAGATACGCAGTATTTT. Amino acid sequence: CASSLTSVTTDTQYF.

V is TRBV18 and J is TRBJ2-3; D gene ambiguous. From germline, CDR1 is KGHSH and CDR2 LQKENI. This CDR3 contains 11 residues. Trimming cost V 11 bases and J 3 bases, with 9 bases left between them. The CDR3 DNA reads TGTGCCGGATCCTTAACAGATACGCAGTATTTT. It codes for CAGSLTDTQYF.

The chain is built from TRBV2 and TRBJ2-5; D might be TRBD2 (5 bases). V dropped 6 bases and J dropped 4 bases, with 21 bases sitting between them. The CDR3 is made up of 16 amino acids. Germline CDR1 SNHLY, CDR2 FYNNEI. The CDR3 sequence: CASSRRIARASETQYF. As DNA, the CDR3 is TGTGCCAGCAGCCGTCGGATAGCGCGGGCCTCAGAGACCCAGTACTTC.

The V and J genes are TRBV5-1 and TRBJ2-5; D not resolved. The CDR3 loop spans 14 amino acids. V lost 0 bases to trimming and J lost 1 base, with 7 bases between them. The germline CDR1 and CDR2 sequences are SGHRS and YFSETQ. The DNA for the CDR3 is TGCGCCAGCAGCTTGGGAGGTCTCCAAGAGACCCAGTACTTC. Protein sequence: CASSLGGLQETQYF.

The chain joins TRBV11-2 to TRBJ2-1; 9 nucleotides agree with TRBD1. The CDR3 is made up of 15 amino acids. Germline lookup yields CDR1 SGHAT and CDR2 FQNNGV. V shed 3 bases, J shed 2 bases, and the junction held 2 bases outside the gene matches. CDR3 nucleotide sequence: TGTGCCAGCAGCTTTGACAGGGGGACCTACAATGAGCAGTTCTTC. This gives the protein CASSFDRGTYNEQFF.

This chain joins TRBV6-5 and TRBJ1-1; D is unresolved. Germline lookup yields CDR1 MNHEY and CDR2 SVGAGI. V gave up 6 bases and J gave up 6 bases, with 14 bases separating them. The CDR3 runs to 13 residues. CDR3 DNA: TGTGCCAGCAGCCTACTTGGGGAGGCTGAAGCTTTCTTT. Translating it yields CASSLLGEAEAFF.

This chain connects TRBV28 to TRBJ1-2, with D unresolved. The CDR3 has 13 residues. The germline CDR1 and CDR2 sequences are MDHEN and SYDVKM. The V gene lost 1 base and the J gene lost 7 bases, with 10 bases spanning the gap. The CDR3 DNA follows: TGTGCCAGCAGTTTATTGGTGAACAGTGGCTACACCTTC. Translated, it gives CASSLLVNSGYTF.

The chain is built from TRBV7-7 and TRBJ2-3; 9 nucleotides line up with TRBD1. Trimming removed 1 base from V and 4 bases from J; junction bases left unmatched: 0. This CDR3 has 14 residues. CDR1 SSHAT and CDR2 FNYEAQ come from the germline V gene (reference sequence). In nucleotides, the CDR3 is TGTGCCAGCAGCTTAGGGACAGGGGCAGATACGCAGTATTTT. Its translation: CASSLGTGADTQYF.

The V and J genes are TRBV2 and TRBJ1-5, with D hard to call. The CDR3 contains 15 residues. CDR1 is SNHLY, CDR2 FYNNEI, per germline. Trimming shortened V by 2 bases and J by 2 bases, and 10 bases separated the two germline ends. The CDR3 bases are TGTGCCAGCAGTGAAAGGGAGTTCCGCAATCAGCCCCAGCATTTT. Translated: CASSEREFRNQPQHF.